These 15 T cell receptor beta chains came from one sample sequenced in a study of blood T cell repertoires in COVID-19. Clones were sequenced by immunoSEQ multiplex PCR, and TCRdb holds only the in-frame ones, with some missing. This table holds 400,000 to 500,000 clones, 80% to 90% found once. The sample was peripheral blood. These receptor sequences come from a woman aged 25 to 39 with active or convalescent COVID-19.

The chain carries TRBV7-2 and TRBJ1-2; no clear D gene. Per germline, CDR1 SGHTA and CDR2 FQGNSA. V was trimmed by 5 bases and J by 6 bases, leaving 16 bases between them. The length of the CDR3 is 14 residues. CDR3: CASSRLGWVHGYTF. Here the CDR3 DNA reads TGTGCCAGCAGCCGCCTAGGATGGGTGCATGGCTACACCTTC.

As to this clone: One end of the junction fails to match germline, which may point to a read error. J is TRBJ2-1 and V is TRBV19; 8 bases agree with TRBD1. This CDR3 contains 17 residues. CDR1 and CDR2 from the germline V gene are LNHDA and SQIVND (reference sequence). The CDR3 region has the DNA TGTGCCAGTAGTAGAACACTACAGGGGGTCAACTACTATGAGCAGTTCTTC. As protein: CASSRTLQGVNYYEQFF. Combining the CDR3 with reference TRBV19 and TRBJ2-1 gives the whole variable domain DGGITQSPKYLFRKEGQNVTLSCEQNLNHDAMYWYRQDPGQGLRLIYYSQIVNDFQKGDIAEGYSVSREKKESFPLTVTSAQKNPTAFYLCASSRTLQGVNYYEQFFGPGTRLTVL.

The chain employs TRBV28 and TRBJ2-3, with D possibly matching TRBD1 (6 bases). V was cut by 7 bases and J by 2 bases, with 13 bases left in between. The CDR3 consists of 14 residues. CDR1 is MDHEN, CDR2 SYDVKM, per germline. The CDR3: CASNRAPLTDTQYF. The CDR3 DNA reads TGTGCCAGCAACAGGGCCCCTCTCACAGATACGCAGTATTTT.

The V and J genes are TRBV3-1 (or the pseudogene TRBV3-2) and TRBJ2-3; weak D call: TRBD2 (5 bases). Germline V gives CDR1 LGHDT, CDR2 YNNKEL (reference sequence). V was pared by 6 bases and J by 0 bases, with 10 bases between. CDR3 size: 14 residues. CDR3 DNA sequence: TGTGCCAGCAGTTCTAGCCCCAGCACAGATACGCAGTATTTT. Translation: CASSSSPSTDTQYF.

The chain has TRBV27 and TRBJ1-1; 7 nucleotides align to TRBD1. Unmatched junction bases numbered 6, after V lost 5 bases and J lost 3 bases. Germline loops: CDR1 MNHEY, CDR2 SMNVEV (reference sequence). The CDR3 runs to 14 residues. DNA for the CDR3: TGTGCCAGCAGTCCCACGGGACAGCACACTGAAGCTTTCTTT. As protein: CASSPTGQHTEAFF.

This chain links TRBV5-1 with TRBJ2-2; 11 bases match TRBD1. V lost 4 bases, J lost 5 bases, and 7 bases stayed unmatched. Germline assignment: CDR1 SGHRS and CDR2 YFSETQ. CDR3 length: 16 residues. Here the CDR3 DNA reads TGCGCCAGCAGCCCCGGAGGGACAGGGGGGACCGGGGAGCTGTTTTTT. Its translation is CASSPGGTGGTGELFF.

The chain joins TRBV5-5 to TRBJ1-1, with D possibly being TRBD1 (5 bases). This CDR3 has 14 residues. Germline values: CDR1 SGHKS, CDR2 YYEKEE (reference sequence). Trimming took 0 bases from V and 4 from J, leaving 10 bases between them. The CDR3 spells CASSLGDSSTEAFF. The DNA for the CDR3 is TGTGCCAGCAGCTTGGGGGACTCATCCACTGAAGCTTTCTTT.

In DNA, the CDR3 is TGTGCCAGTAGTACCCCATACATGGGACAGCTAGGTGACTATGGCTACACCTTC. Translation gives CASSTPYMGQLGDYGYTF. V and J are TRBV19 and TRBJ1-2; TRBD1 agrees at 7 bases. Germline assignment: CDR1 LNHDA and CDR2 SQIVND (reference sequence). The CDR3 consists of 18 residues. Trimming removed 4 bases from V and 3 bases from J; junction bases left unmatched: 17. The full variable domain, its missing parts supplied by reference TRBV19 and TRBJ1-2, is DGGITQSPKYLFRKEGQNVTLSCEQNLNHDAMYWYRQDPGQGLRLIYYSQIVNDFQKGDIAEGYSVSREKKESFPLTVTSAQKNPTAFYLCASSTPYMGQLGDYGYTFGSGTRLTVV.

The chain is built from TRBV25-1 and TRBJ2-1; 8 bases are a match to TRBD1. The CDR3 runs to 16 residues. Trimming removed 5 bases from V and 5 bases from J; junction bases left unmatched: 11. The germline V gene has CDR1 MGHDK and CDR2 SYGVNS. The CDR3 protein is CASSQSFRDRNNEQFF. CDR3 coding DNA: TGTGCCAGCAGTCAATCCTTTAGGGACAGGAACAATGAGCAGTTCTTC.

Of note for this clone: At the DNA level, this CDR3 is encoded by other sequences in the same sample as well. The V call is TRBV3-1 (or the pseudogene TRBV3-2), the J call TRBJ2-3; 11 bases are shared with TRBD2. CDR3 size: 16 residues. Trimming took 0 bases from V and 1 from J; bases not matched to a gene: 0. CDR1 and CDR2 from the germline V gene are LGHDT and YNNKEL (reference sequence). The CDR3 bases are TGTGCCAGCAGCCAAGAGGGACTAGCGGGCACAGATACGCAGTATTTT. Translation gives CASSQEGLAGTDTQYF.

The J gene is TRBJ2-7, the V gene TRBV5-1; no clear D. In germline, CDR1 is SGHRS, CDR2 YFSETQ. V was clipped by 2 bases and J by 1 base, with 7 bases between them. CDR3 length: 13 amino acids. This chain's CDR3 is CASSLQQSYEQYF. DNA for the CDR3: TGCGCCAGCAGCTTACAGCAATCCTACGAGCAGTACTTC.

This rearrangement joins TRBV3-1 (or the pseudogene TRBV3-2) to TRBJ1-5; no firm D call. Germline lookup yields CDR1 LGHDT and CDR2 YNNKEL (reference sequence). V gave up 2 bases and J gave up 5 bases, with 10 bases separating them. The CDR3 is 14 amino acids. The CDR3 sequence is CASSQSGPHQPQHF. The CDR3 coding sequence is TGTGCCAGCAGCCAAAGCGGGCCGCATCAGCCCCAGCATTTT.

In this sample, this clone turned up once. The rearrangement links TRBV19 to TRBJ1-1, with D uncertain. This CDR3 is built from 12 residues. Trimming left V 4 bases short and J 2 bases short, with 5 bases between. Germline V gene data show CDR1 as LNHDA and CDR2 as SQIVND (reference sequence). Here the CDR3 reads CASSRANTEAFF. CDR3 bases: TGTGCCAGTAGTAGGGCAAACACTGAAGCTTTCTTT.

The chain has TRBV4-2 and TRBJ2-3; D is perhaps TRBD2 (6 bases). Trimming removed 0 bases from V and 3 bases from J, with 13 bases in between. Germline values: CDR1 LGHNA, CDR2 YNFKEQ. This CDR3 is built from 16 residues. CDR3 bases: TGTGCCAGCAGCCAAGATTTAGCGGAGGGGACAGATACGCAGTATTTT. Encoded protein: CASSQDLAEGTDTQYF.

This rearrangement joins TRBV25-1 to TRBJ2-5; TRBD1 matches 8 bases. V lost 3 bases, J lost 5 bases, and 11 bases stayed unmatched. The CDR3 length is 16 residues. Germline lookup yields CDR1 MGHDK and CDR2 SYGVNS. The CDR3 DNA reads TGTGCCAGCAGTGACATCCACAGGGGGGTGGGGGAGACCCAGTACTTC. It yields the protein CASSDIHRGVGETQYF.